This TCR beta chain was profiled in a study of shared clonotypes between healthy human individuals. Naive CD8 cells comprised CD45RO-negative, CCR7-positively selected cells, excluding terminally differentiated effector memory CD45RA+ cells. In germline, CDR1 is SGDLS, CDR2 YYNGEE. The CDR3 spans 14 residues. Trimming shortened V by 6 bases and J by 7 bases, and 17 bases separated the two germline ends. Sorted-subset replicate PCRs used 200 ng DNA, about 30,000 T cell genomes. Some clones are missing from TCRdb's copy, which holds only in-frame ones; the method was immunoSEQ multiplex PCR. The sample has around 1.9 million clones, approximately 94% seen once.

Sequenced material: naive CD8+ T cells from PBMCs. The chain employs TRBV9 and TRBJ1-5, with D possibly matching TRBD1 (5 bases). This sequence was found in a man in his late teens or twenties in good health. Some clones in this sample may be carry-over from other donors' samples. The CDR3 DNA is TGTGCCAGCACTCCACCGGGGGGGGAACAGCCCCAGCATTTT. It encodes CASTPPGGEQPQHF.